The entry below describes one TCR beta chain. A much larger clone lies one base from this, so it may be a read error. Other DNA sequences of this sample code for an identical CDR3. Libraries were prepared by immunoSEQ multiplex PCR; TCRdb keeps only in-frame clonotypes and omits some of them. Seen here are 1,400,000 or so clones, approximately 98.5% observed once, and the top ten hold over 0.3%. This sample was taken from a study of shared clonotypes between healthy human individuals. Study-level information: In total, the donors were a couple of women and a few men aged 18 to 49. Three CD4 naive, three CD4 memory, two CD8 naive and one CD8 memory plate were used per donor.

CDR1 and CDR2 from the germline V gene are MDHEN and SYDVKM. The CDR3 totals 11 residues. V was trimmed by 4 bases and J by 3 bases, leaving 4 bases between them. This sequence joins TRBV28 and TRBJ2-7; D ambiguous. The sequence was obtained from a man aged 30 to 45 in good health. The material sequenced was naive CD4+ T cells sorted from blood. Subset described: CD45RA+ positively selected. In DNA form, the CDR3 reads TGTGCCAGCAGTTCATTCTACGAGCAGTACTTC. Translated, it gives CASSSFYEQYF.